One and the same sample provided the 6 T cell receptor beta chains below, sequenced in a study of blood T cell repertoires in COVID-19. Clones were read by immunoSEQ multiplex PCR, and TCRdb kept only the in-frame ones, dropping some. The data show around 250,000 clones, more than 70% seen once. The material sequenced was PBMCs or T cells enriched from blood (not recorded which). These TCRs come from a woman in her thirties or forties with acute COVID-19.

J is TRBJ2-7 and V is TRBV7-2; maybe TRBD1 (5 bases). The germline V gene encodes CDR1 SGHTA and CDR2 FQGNSA. The CDR3 runs 14 residues. V was pared by 5 bases and J by 2 bases, with 13 bases between. The CDR3, as DNA: TGTGCCAGCAGCCCGGATAGGGGTGCCTACGAGCAGTACGTC. As protein: CASSPDRGAYEQYV.

This chain uses TRBV11-3 with TRBJ2-2; the D is unclear. The CDR3 length is 15 residues. Germline CDR1 SGHNT, CDR2 YENEEA. V shed 2 bases and J shed 2 bases, with 9 bases lying between them. In DNA, the CDR3 is TGTGCCAGCAGCTTAACTGACTTAAACACCGGGGAGCTGTTTTTT. Translated: CASSLTDLNTGELFF. The full variable domain, in which reference TRBV11-3 and TRBJ2-2 provide the parts outside the CDR3, is EAGVVQSPRYKIIEKKQPVAFWCNPISGHNTLYWYLQNLGQGPELLIRYENEEAVDDSQLPKDRFSAERLKGVDSTLKIQPAELGDSAVYLCASSLTDLNTGELFFGEGSRLTVL.

The chain uses TRBV27 and TRBJ1-5; tentatively, D is TRBD1 (6 bases). V was clipped by 6 bases and J by 4 bases, with 13 bases between them. This CDR3 has 14 residues. Germline CDR1 reads MNHEY; CDR2 reads SMNVEV (reference sequence). The CDR3 region is CASSRGGRNQPQHF. The CDR3 DNA reads as TGTGCCAGCAGCCGAGGGGGTAGGAATCAGCCCCAGCATTTT.

This rearrangement joins TRBV10-2 to TRBJ1-5; D perhaps matches TRBD1 (5 bases). The CDR3 contains 12 residues. V lost 4 bases, J lost 9 bases, and 10 bases lay in between. The germline V gene has CDR1 WSHSY and CDR2 SAAADI. The DNA for the CDR3 is TGCGCCAGCAGTGCCGACGGGGGGCCCCAGCATTTT. Translation: CASSADGGPQHF.

The V and J genes are TRBV20-1 and TRBJ2-4; 9 bases are a match to TRBD2. J lost 1 base, V lost 3 bases, and 7 bases had no gene match. The CDR3 sequence is 16 residues long. The germline gives CDR1 DFQATT, CDR2 SNEGSKA (reference sequence). CDR3 region: CSASPGGRAAKNIQYF. CDR3 in DNA: TGCAGTGCTAGTCCGGGCGGGAGGGCGGCCAAAAACATTCAGTACTTC.

This clone has just a few counts. The chain uses TRBV27 and TRBJ1-1; 7 nucleotides match TRBD1. This CDR3 is 14 amino acids long. CDR1 is MNHEY, CDR2 SMNVEV, per germline (reference sequence). V lost 6 bases, J lost 1 base, and 5 bases stayed unmatched. CDR3 nucleotides: TGTGCCAGCAGGCCAGGGGGGTGGAACACTGAAGCTTTCTTT. Translating gives CASRPGGWNTEAFF.